This T cell receptor beta chain stems from a study of identifying expanded T cells in peripheral blood. The germline gives CDR1 SGHAT, CDR2 FQNNGV. This CDR3 has 14 residues. Trimming removed 2 bases at V and 3 bases at J, with 7 bases between. Sequencing used immunoSEQ multiplex PCR; TCRdb keeps in-frame clones, though not all of them. The data hold around 100,000 clones, with more than 85% observed a single time. Collection occurred without any documented infections or immune events in donors. Study-level results: Differentially abundant clones: roughly 1.2 between replicates, 16.4 at about 13 days, around 20 at four. Approximately two-week clone count variance significantly increased as total template count grew.

In the case of this clone: Its antigen is undetermined.

Material for sequencing was blood. V and J are TRBV11-2 and TRBJ1-4; the D is unclear. The sequence was obtained from a person aged 18 to 69 in good health. This chain's CDR3 is CASSLIGANEKLFF. For the CDR3, the DNA is TGTGCCAGCAGCTTAATCGGGGCTAATGAAAAACTGTTTTTT.